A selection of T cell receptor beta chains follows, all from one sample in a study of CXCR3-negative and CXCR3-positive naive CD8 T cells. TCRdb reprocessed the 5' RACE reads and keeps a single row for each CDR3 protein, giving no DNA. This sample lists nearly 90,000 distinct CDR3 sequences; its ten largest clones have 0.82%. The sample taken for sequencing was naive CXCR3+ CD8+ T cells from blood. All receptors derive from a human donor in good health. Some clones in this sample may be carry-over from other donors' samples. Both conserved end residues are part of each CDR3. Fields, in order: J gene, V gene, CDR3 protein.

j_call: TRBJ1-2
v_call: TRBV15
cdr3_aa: CATSRVGEGLGGYTF

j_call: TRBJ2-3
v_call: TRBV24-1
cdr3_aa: CATSDLAESTDTQYF

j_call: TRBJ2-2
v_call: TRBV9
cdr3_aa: CASSPGLRNTGELFF

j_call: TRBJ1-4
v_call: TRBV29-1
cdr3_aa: CSVVAGSEKLFF

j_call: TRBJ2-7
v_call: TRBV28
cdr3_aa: CASRLTGGMDEQYF

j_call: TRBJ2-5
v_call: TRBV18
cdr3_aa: CASSRKGSPIQETQYF

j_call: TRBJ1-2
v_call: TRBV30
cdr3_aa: CAWSSQGINPNYGYTF

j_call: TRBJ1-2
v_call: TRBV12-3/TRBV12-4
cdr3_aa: CASSFVGGPTDYGYTF

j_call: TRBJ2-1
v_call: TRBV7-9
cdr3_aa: CASSSPLASSYNEQFF

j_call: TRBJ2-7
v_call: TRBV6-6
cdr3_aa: CASSQGGGGAEQYF

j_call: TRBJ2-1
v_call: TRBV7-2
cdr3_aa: CASSRNQGAHNEQFF

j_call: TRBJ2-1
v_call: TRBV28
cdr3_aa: CASSLPADTGTSYNEQFF

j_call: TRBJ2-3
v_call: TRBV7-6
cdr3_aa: CASSPIPYKETDTQYF

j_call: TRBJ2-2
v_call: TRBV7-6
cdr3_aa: CASSLQGELFF

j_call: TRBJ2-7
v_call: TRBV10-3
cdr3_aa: CAISESSGRENYEQYF

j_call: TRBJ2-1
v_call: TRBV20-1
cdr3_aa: CSASDGGGYNEQFF

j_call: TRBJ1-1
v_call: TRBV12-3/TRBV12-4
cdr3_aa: CASKRGDSDTEAFF

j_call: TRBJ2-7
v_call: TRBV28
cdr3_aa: CASSSPGQGTYEQYF

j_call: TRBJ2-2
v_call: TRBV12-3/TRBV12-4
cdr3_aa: CASSFPRLAGGLNTGELFF

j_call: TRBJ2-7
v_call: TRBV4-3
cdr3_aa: CASSQEWPRNTYEQYF

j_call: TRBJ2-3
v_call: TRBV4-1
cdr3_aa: CASEGGAETDTQYF

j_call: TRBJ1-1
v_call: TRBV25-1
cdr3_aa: CASSSSPVTFF

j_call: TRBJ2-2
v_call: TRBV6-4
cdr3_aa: CASSVEASNTGELFF

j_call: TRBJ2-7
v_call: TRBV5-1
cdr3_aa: CASSEGGYEQYF

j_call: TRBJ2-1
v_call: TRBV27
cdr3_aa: CASSLGAVGSHNEQFF

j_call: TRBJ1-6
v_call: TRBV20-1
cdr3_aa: CSARDRANSPLHF

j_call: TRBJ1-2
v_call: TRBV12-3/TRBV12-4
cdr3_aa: CASSLGSYGYTF

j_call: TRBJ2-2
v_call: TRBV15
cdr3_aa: CATSTDRLTGELFF

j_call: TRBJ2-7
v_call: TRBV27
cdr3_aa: CASSFAGGSYEQYF

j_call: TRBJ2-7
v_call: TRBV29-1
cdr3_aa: CSVGRYGPYEQYF

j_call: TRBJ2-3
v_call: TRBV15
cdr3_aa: CATSRERGGPSDTQYF

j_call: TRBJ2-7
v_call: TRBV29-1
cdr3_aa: CSVDSAGSSYEQYF

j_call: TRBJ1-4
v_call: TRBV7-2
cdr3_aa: CASSRYGAARNEKLFF

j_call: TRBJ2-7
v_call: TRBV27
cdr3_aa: CASSPHLPDTSYEQYF

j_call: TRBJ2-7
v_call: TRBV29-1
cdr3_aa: CSARSAVSYEQYF

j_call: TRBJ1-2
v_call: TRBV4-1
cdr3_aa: CASSQVSGDGYGYTF

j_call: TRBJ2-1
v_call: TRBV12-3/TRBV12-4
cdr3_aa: CASRLPGDRPGSEQFF

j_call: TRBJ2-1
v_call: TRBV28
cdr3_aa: CASRPDPGLAYEQFF

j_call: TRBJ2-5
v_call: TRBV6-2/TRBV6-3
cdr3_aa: CASSYREDSLEETQYF

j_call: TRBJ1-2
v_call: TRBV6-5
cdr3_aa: CASSHGQGVTSEPMKNYGYTF

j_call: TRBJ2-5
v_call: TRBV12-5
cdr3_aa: CASGSQGETQYF

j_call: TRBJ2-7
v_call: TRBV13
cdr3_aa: CASTEGQDFSYEQYF

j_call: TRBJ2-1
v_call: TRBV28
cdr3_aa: CARSSRLAGGYNEQFF

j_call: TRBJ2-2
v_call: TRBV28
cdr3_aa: CASRYAGISAGELFF

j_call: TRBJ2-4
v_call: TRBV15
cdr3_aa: CATSSPRVQYF

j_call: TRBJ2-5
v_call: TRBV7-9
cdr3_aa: CASSLNTGEETQYF

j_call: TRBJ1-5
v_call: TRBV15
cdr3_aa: CATSRDQEGRVLELQHF

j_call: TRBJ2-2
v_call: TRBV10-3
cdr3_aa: CAISDEAGELFF

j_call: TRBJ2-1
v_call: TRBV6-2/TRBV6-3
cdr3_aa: CASSYEGDRVYNEQLF